One TCR beta chain is described in this entry. V was clipped by 5 bases and J by 4 bases, with 13 bases between them. The CDR3 totals 14 residues. CDR1 and CDR2 from the germline V gene are MNHNS and SASEGT. The sample is drawn from a study of cytomegalovirus exposure and HLA in healthy donors. Both 60 Vbeta primers and 13 Jbeta primers went into the PCR. Assay used: immunoSEQ multiplex PCR; TCRdb lists only in-frame clones, some missing. This sample carries about 140,000 clones, roughly four fifths of them seen once, and the ten largest clones take approximately 10%. This clonotype originated in a woman aged 50 to 60 in good health and CMV-seropositive. The source material was PBMCs. The rearrangement links TRBV6-1 to TRBJ2-3; the D is unclear. CDR3 in DNA: TGTGCCAGCAGTCCCCTCCCCGTATCAGATACGCAGTATTTT. Translated, it gives CASSPLPVSDTQYF.